The clone carrying this T cell receptor (beta chain) was detected only a few times. Its antigen is as yet unknown. The record originates from a study of follicular helper T cells after annual influenza vaccination. Findings of the study overall: ICOS+CD38+ cTfh clonality tracked population frequency, and its change tracked circulating plasmablast change. Each annual vaccination recalled recurring oligoclonal ICOS+CD38+ cTfh clonotypes.

Survey level resolution was used for TCRB sequencing. Assay: immunoSEQ multiplex PCR; the TCRdb copy retains only in-frame clones and omits some. The table includes approximately 4,000 clones, roughly 82% detected once. The time point: 2014-2015 season, 7 days after vaccination. With 2 bases removed from V and 12 bases from J, the gap between germline ends came to 11 bases. Germline lookup yields CDR1 SEHNR and CDR2 FQNEAQ (reference sequence). The CDR3 totals 11 residues. The source is an adult who received the influenza vaccine. The material sequenced was CXCR5- memory CD4+ T cells sorted from blood, taken 7 days after influenza vaccination. V and J are TRBV7-9 and TRBJ2-7; tentatively, D is TRBD1 or TRBD2 (5 bases each). CDR3 loop: CASSLRGAAYF. The CDR3 DNA follows: TGTGCCAGCAGCTTAAGAGGGGCAGCGTACTTC.